Shown below are 9 T cell receptor beta chains from a single sample sequenced in a study of blood T cell repertoires in COVID-19. Using immunoSEQ multiplex PCR, the repertoire was profiled, and TCRdb retains in-frame clones only, with some absent. The profile shows under 300,000 clones, approximately 87% of them singletons. Sequencing was carried out using peripheral blood. These receptors all come from a man in his sixties who had recovered from COVID-19.

The chain couples TRBV2 to TRBJ1-6, with 10 bases fitting TRBD1. The CDR3 is 14 amino acids. J was trimmed by 5 bases and V by 9 bases; bases with no gene match: 4. Germline loops: CDR1 SNHLY, CDR2 FYNNEI. CDR3 sequence (DNA): TGTGCCAGAAAGGGGACAGGGGATAATTCACCCCTCCACTTT. Its translation: CARKGTGDNSPLHF.

V usage is TRBV4-1 and J usage is TRBJ1-2, with 8 bases matching TRBD1. The CDR3 sequence is 15 residues long. After removal of 1 base from V and 1 base from J, the junction contained 2 bases not matched to a gene. In germline, CDR1 is MGHRA, CDR2 YSYEKL. CDR3 nucleotide sequence: TGCGCCAGCAGCCAAGGGGACAGGAGTAACTATGGCTACACCTTC. Encoded protein: CASSQGDRSNYGYTF.

The table lists this clone with a few counts. V gene TRBV4-2 combines with J gene TRBJ2-7; 8 bases fit TRBD2. This CDR3 is built from 17 residues. Germline V CDR1 and CDR2: LGHNA, YNFKEQ. After removal of 2 bases from V and 4 bases from J, the junction contained 13 bases not matched to a gene. The CDR3 region has the DNA TGTGCCAGCAGCCAATGGAGTAGCGGGACAATGCGATACGAGCAGTACTTC. It specifies CASSQWSSGTMRYEQYF.

The chain has TRBV12-3 or TRBV12-4 and TRBJ1-2, with D perhaps TRBD1 (5 bases). The CDR3 runs 13 residues. Trimming cost V 6 bases and J 6 bases, with 14 bases left between them. The CDR3 DNA follows: TGTGCCAGCAGACAGCAGGGCTTCCATGGCTACACCTTC. It is translated as CASRQQGFHGYTF.

The chain uses TRBV10-3 and TRBJ2-7, with TRBD1 as a possible D gene (5 bases). Germline CDR1 reads ENHRY; CDR2 reads SYGVKD. V was shortened by 7 bases and J by 5 bases, with 18 bases between the two germline ends. The CDR3 sequence is 14 residues long. DNA of the CDR3: TGTGCCATCACCAAGGGGTTGAACGTTGACGAGCAGTACTTC. Residues: CAITKGLNVDEQYF.

Here the CDR3 reads CASSLSTPLAGGPVGELFF. The CDR3 DNA is TGTGCCAGCAGCTTAAGTACCCCATTGGCGGGGGGACCCGTCGGGGAGCTGTTTTTT. V is TRBV7-3 and J is TRBJ2-2; 8 bases fit TRBD2. The V and J ends lost 1 base and 7 bases, in that order; junction bases with no gene match: 17. The CDR3 is 19 residues long. The germline V gene has CDR1 SGHTA and CDR2 FQGTGA.

With regard to this clone: The sample carries other DNA sequences with the same CDR3. This chain uses TRBV6-5 with TRBJ2-7; D may be TRBD1 (5 bases). Per the germline V gene, CDR1 is MNHEY and CDR2 is SVGAGI. This CDR3 region has 12 residues. V shed 6 bases and J shed 3 bases, with 9 bases lying between them. The CDR3 reads CASSQGHYEQYF. The CDR3 region has the DNA TGTGCCAGCAGCCAAGGACACTACGAGCAGTACTTC.

The chain carries TRBV21-1 and TRBJ2-5; the table's D call, TRBD2, has no DNA check behind it. TRBV21-1 is recorded as a pseudogene. This CDR3 spans 20 amino acids. In DNA, the CDR3 is TGTGCCAGCAGGAAAGGGGATTTAAAAATTGGGACTCACCCCCAGGAGACCCAGTACTTC. Translation gives CASRKGDLKIGTHPQETQYF.

This chain links TRBV2 with TRBJ1-3; D call uncertain. This CDR3 contains 14 residues. Germline V gives CDR1 SNHLY, CDR2 FYNNEI. V lost 3 bases and J 1 base, leaving 7 bases between the germline ends. CDR3 coding DNA: TGTGCCAGCAGTGACCTAATATCTGGAAACACCATATATTTT. Protein product: CASSDLISGNTIYF. Combining the CDR3 with reference TRBV2 and TRBJ1-3 gives the whole variable domain EPEVTQTPSHQVTQMGQEVILRCVPISNHLYFYWYRQILGQKVEFLVSFYNNEISEKSEIFDDQFSVERPDGSNFTLKIRSTKLEDSAMYFCASSDLISGNTIYFGEGSWLTVV.